Detailed here is one T cell receptor (beta chain). The data are from a study of glioma-infiltrating T cells. The iRepertoire nested amplicon-rescue multiplex PCR amplified TCR alpha and beta CDR3s from RNA. TCRdb analysed the multiplex PCR reads with MiXCR anew, one entry per CDR3 protein. This table has about 140,000 distinct CDR3 sequences, about 39% appearing once. The receptor comes from a human donor with low-grade glioma or glioblastoma, undergoing nonglioma brain surgery, or in good health (not recorded which). The sequenced sample was glioma tissue, nonneoplastic brain tissue, or PBMCs (not recorded which).

CDR3 sequence: CASRGTGSVGYTF. DNA for the CDR3: TGTGCCAGCAGAGGGACCGGCTCCGTCGGCTACACCTTC. V is TRBV2 and J is TRBJ1-2, with D perhaps TRBD1 (5 bases). This CDR3 has 13 residues. Germline CDR1 is SNHLY and CDR2 is FYNNEI. The ends were cut back, 6 bases at V and 8 bases at J, with 16 bases in the middle.